The T cell receptor (beta chain) under discussion was sequenced for a study of cytomegalovirus exposure and HLA in healthy donors. Concerning this clone itself: Its antigen is undetermined.

V lost 3 bases to trimming and J lost 2 bases; unmatched junction nucleotides: 13. CDR3 length: 17 residues. Germline CDR1 KGHSH, CDR2 LQKENI. It was with 60 Vbeta and 13 Jbeta primers that the PCR ran. Sequencing used immunoSEQ multiplex PCR; TCRdb keeps in-frame clones, though not all of them. Among around 140,000 clones listed, 55% to 75% were seen once. General study results and limits: The authors later found HLA-associated TCR beta chains more clonally expanded than equally common others.

The chain is built from TRBV18 and TRBJ2-7; 7 positions agree with TRBD1. The receptor was isolated from a man aged 50-60 years in good health and CMV-seropositive. Sequenced sample: PBMCs. DNA for the CDR3: TGTGCCAGCTCACCTCCCACCCAGGGGACAGACACCTACGAGCAGTACTTC. Its protein product is CASSPPTQGTDTYEQYF. The full variable domain, completed using reference TRBV18 and TRBJ2-7, is NAGVMQNPRHLVRRRGQEARLRCSPMKGHSHVYWYRQLPEEGLKFMVYLQKENIIDESGMPKERFSAEFPKEGPSILRIQQVVRGDSAAYFCASSPPTQGTDTYEQYFGPGTRLTVT.